This TCR beta chain was recovered during a study of blood T cell repertoires in COVID-19. The germline gives CDR1 SGHRS, CDR2 YFSETQ. The length of the CDR3 is 15 residues. The V and J ends lost 1 base and 8 bases respectively, with 18 bases between them. The assay was immunoSEQ multiplex PCR, and TCRdb's table has in-frame clones only and misses some. The top ten clones hold roughly 8% of a sample with about 530,000 clones, roughly nine tenths of them seen once. The receptor's source is a woman between 50 and 59 years old with COVID-19, enrolled during active disease. V usage is TRBV5-1 and J usage is TRBJ1-2; maybe TRBD1 (5 bases). Sequencing input: peripheral blood. The CDR3 region is CASSLQGQGLEGYTF. Here the CDR3 DNA reads TGCGCCAGCAGCTTGCAGGGTCAGGGTCTGGAAGGCTACACCTTC.